This TCR beta chain originates from a study of OX40 agonist ivuxolimab in advanced cancers. Study summary: An agonistic human IgG2 monoclonal antibody against OX40 (CD134) was given. Aged 23 to 79 with a mean of approximately 60 years, they were under 85% male.

Study observations and caveats: Partly responding patients at 0.1-3.0 mg/kg showed some of the smallest clonal expansion.

This clone appeared a few times. The target antigen is unknown. TCRdb keeps only in-frame clones here, not all; method: immunoSEQ multiplex PCR. Among 16,000 or so clones listed, roughly 71% were seen once. This CDR3 spans 15 amino acids. The germline V gene has CDR1 SNHLY and CDR2 FYNNEI. The junction had 5 bases not matched to a gene; V was cut back by 4 bases and J by 0 bases. The receptor was derived from an adult with an advanced solid tumor such as melanoma, head and neck, liver or kidney cancer. The rearrangement uses TRBV2 and TRBJ2-7; 8 nucleotides match TRBD2. The specimen comprised CD4+ or CD8+ T cells sorted from blood, sampled in a trial of the OX40 agonist ivuxolimab. As DNA, the CDR3 is TGTGCCAGCAGTGCGGGGGGGTACCTCTCCTACGAGCAGTACTTC. This gives the protein CASSAGGYLSYEQYF. Together with reference TRBV2 and TRBJ2-7, the CDR3 gives the full variable domain: EPEVTQTPSHQVTQMGQEVILRCVPISNHLYFYWYRQILGQKVEFLVSFYNNEISEKSEIFDDQFSVERPDGSNFTLKIRSTKLEDSAMYFCASSAGGYLSYEQYFGPGTRLTVT.